This T cell receptor (beta chain) was observed in a study of shared clonotypes between healthy human individuals. Study as a whole: Researchers assigned three CD4 naive, three CD4 memory, two CD8 naive and one CD8 memory plate to each donor.

Trimming stripped 3 bases from V and 5 bases from J, with 8 bases between. Germline V gene sequence: CDR1 KGHSH, CDR2 LQKENI. This CDR3 region has 13 residues. As processed by the authors: Without quality scores, immunoSEQ junctional reads could not be filtered like full-length reads. The method was immunoSEQ multiplex PCR; TCRdb's version includes in-frame clones alone and lacks a portion of them. That table furnishes V, J and clone size, whereas the DNA furnished D and trimming. The table lists around 1.1 million clones, approximately 77% of them singletons. Subsets obtained from CD4+ cells comprised CD45RA+ naive and CD45RA-negative memory cells.

The sequence was collected from a man aged 18-30 years in good health. Some clones in this sample may be carry-over from other donors' samples. The sample consisted of memory CD4+ T cells from PBMCs. Subset denoted: CD45RA-negative fraction. The chain carries TRBV18 and TRBJ1-5; D perhaps matches TRBD1 (6 bases). The CDR3 DNA reads as TGTGCCAGCTCACCGGACAGATATCAGCCCCAGCATTTT. Its protein product is CASSPDRYQPQHF. Based on the CDR3 plus reference TRBV18 and TRBJ1-5, the full variable domain is NAGVMQNPRHLVRRRGQEARLRCSPMKGHSHVYWYRQLPEEGLKFMVYLQKENIIDESGMPKERFSAEFPKEGPSILRIQQVVRGDSAAYFCASSPDRYQPQHFGDGTRLSIL.